A single sample is the source of the 3 T cell receptor beta chains below, sequenced in a study of blood T cells in healthy people across ages. A second PCR, run for about 6 to 12 cycles, used a sample-barcoded 5' primer plus a J-beta primer mix. Via MiXCR, TCRdb re-called the 5' RACE reads, giving one row per CDR3 protein. Of almost 1 million distinct CDR3 sequences in the sample, roughly 47% were seen once. Sequencing input: blood. The receptor set was obtained from a woman aged 60 to 75 in good health.

This chain links TRBV7-2 with TRBJ2-7; 10 bases are shared with TRBD2. The CDR3 sequence is 16 residues long. The junction had 7 bases not matched to a gene; V was cut back by 2 bases and J by 3 bases. Per germline, CDR1 SGHTA and CDR2 FQGNSA. CDR3 amino acids: CASSLRGLAANYEQYF. The CDR3 DNA is TGTGCCAGCAGCTTAAGAGGACTAGCGGCGAACTACGAGCAGTACTTC.

About this clonotype: At one of its ends the junction is not consistent with the germline gene, which may arise from a read error. The gene calls are TRBV7-9 and TRBJ2-1; tentatively, D is TRBD1 (6 bases). This CDR3 spans 14 amino acids. Germline V lookup: CDR1 SEHNR, CDR2 FQNEAQ (reference sequence). The CDR3, as DNA: TGTGCCAGCAGTCAAACAACAGGGTACACTGAGCAGTTCTTC. Residues: CASSQTTGYTEQFF.

The rearrangement links TRBV5-1 to TRBJ2-5; TRBD2 is a possible D gene (5 bases). Trimming took 3 bases from V and 4 from J, leaving 13 bases between them. From germline, CDR1 is SGHRS and CDR2 YFSETQ. This CDR3 region has 14 residues. CDR3: CASSSGVGGETQYF. CDR3 bases: TGCGCCAGCAGCTCAGGAGTAGGAGGAGAGACCCAGTACTTC.